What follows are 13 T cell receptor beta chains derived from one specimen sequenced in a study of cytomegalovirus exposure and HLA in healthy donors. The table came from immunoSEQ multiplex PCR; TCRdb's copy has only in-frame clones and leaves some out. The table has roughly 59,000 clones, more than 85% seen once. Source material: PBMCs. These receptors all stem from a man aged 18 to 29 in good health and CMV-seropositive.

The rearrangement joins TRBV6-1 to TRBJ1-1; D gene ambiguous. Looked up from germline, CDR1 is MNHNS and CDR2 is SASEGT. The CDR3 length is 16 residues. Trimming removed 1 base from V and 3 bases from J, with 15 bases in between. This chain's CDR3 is CASSEGLGSLDTEAFF. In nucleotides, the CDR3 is TGTGCCAGCAGTGAAGGTCTGGGGAGCCTGGACACTGAAGCTTTCTTT.

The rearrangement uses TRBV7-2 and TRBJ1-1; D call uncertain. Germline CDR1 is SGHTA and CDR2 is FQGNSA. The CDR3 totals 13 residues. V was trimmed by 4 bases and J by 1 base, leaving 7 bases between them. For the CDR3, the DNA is TGTGCCAGCAGCTGGCGACAGAACACTGAAGCTTTCTTT. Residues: CASSWRQNTEAFF. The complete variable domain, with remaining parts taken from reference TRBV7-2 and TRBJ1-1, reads GAGVSQSPSNKVTEKGKDVELRCDPISGHTALYWYRQSLGQGLEFLIYFQGNSAPDKSGLPSDRFSAERTGGSVSTLTIQRTQQEDSAVYLCASSWRQNTEAFFGQGTRLTVV.

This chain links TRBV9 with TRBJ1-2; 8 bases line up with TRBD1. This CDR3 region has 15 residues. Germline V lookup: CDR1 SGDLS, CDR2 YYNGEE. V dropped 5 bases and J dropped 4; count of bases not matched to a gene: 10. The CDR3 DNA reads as TGTGCCAGCAGGGGGGGACAGGCGATCCGCTATGGCTACACCTTC. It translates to CASRGGQAIRYGYTF.

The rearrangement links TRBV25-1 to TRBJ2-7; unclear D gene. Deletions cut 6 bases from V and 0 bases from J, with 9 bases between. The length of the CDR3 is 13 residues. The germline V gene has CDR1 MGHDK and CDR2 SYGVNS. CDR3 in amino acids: CASSPGASYEQYF. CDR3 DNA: TGTGCCAGCAGCCCGGGTGCCTCCTACGAGCAGTACTTC.

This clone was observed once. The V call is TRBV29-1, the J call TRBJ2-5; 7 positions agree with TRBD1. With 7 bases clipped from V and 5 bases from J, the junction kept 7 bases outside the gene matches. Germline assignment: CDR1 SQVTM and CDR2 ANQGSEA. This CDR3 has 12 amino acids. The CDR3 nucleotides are TGCAGCGGCCACAGGGGCGGCGAGACCCAGTACTTC. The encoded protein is CSGHRGGETQYF.

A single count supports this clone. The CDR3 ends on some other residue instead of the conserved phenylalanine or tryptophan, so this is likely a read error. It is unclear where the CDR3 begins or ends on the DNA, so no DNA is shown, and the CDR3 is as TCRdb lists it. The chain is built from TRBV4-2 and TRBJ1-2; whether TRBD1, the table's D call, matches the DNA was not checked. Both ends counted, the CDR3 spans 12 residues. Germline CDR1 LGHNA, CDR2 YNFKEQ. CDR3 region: CASSQGGQVLSL.

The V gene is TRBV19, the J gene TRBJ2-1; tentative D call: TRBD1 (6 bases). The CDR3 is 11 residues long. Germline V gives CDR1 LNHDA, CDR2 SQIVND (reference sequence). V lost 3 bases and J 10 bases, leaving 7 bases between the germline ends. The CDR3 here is CASSIDREQFF. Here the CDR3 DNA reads TGTGCCAGTAGTATTGACAGGGAGCAGTTCTTC.

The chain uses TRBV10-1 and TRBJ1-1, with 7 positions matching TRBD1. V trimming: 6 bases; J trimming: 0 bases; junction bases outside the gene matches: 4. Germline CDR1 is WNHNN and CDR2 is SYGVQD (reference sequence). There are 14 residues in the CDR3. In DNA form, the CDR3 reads TGCGCCAGCAGAGGGGGACAGATGAACACTGAAGCTTTCTTT. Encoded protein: CASRGGQMNTEAFF.

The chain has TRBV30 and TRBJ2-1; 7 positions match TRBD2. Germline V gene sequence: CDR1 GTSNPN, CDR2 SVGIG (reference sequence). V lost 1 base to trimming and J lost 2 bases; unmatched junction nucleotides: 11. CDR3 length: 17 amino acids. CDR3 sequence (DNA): TGTGCCTGGAGTGCCGGCCCCGGAGCGGGACCCTACAATGAGCAGTTCTTC. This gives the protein CAWSAGPGAGPYNEQFF.

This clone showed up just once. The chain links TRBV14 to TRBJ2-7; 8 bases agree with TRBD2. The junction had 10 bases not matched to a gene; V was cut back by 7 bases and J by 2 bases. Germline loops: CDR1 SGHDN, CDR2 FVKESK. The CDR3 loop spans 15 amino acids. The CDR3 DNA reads TGTGCCAGCACCCCACGGGGGGGACGTACCTACGAGCAGTACTTC. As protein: CASTPRGGRTYEQYF. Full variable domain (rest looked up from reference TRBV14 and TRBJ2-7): EAGVTQFPSHSVIEKGQTVTLRCDPISGHDNLYWYRRVMGKEIKFLLHFVKESKQDESGMPNNRFLAERTGGTYSTLKVQPAELEDSGVYFCASTPRGGRTYEQYFGPGTRLTVT.

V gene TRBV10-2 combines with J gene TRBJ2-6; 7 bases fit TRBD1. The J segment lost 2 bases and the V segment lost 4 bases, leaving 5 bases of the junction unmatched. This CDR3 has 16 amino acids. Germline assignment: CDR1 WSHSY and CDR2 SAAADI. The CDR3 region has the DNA TGCGCCAGCAGTGTACGAGGGGGCGCTGGGGCCAACGTCCTGACTTTC. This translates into CASSVRGGAGANVLTF.

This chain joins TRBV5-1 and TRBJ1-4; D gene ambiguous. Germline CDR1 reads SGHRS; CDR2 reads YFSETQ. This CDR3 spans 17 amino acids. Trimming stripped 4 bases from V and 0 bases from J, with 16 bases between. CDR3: CASSRGPLASTNEKLFF. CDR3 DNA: TGCGCCAGCAGCCGTGGCCCGCTAGCCTCAACTAATGAAAAACTGTTTTTT.

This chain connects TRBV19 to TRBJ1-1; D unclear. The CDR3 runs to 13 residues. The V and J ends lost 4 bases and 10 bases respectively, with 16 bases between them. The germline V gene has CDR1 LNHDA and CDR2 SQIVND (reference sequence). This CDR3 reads CASSNLGRERAFF. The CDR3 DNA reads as TGTGCCAGTAGTAACCTAGGGAGGGAGAGAGCTTTCTTT. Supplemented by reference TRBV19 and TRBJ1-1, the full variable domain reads DGGITQSPKYLFRKEGQNVTLSCEQNLNHDAMYWYRQDPGQGLRLIYYSQIVNDFQKGDIAEGYSVSREKKESFPLTVTSAQKNPTAFYLCASSNLGRERAFFGQGTRLTVV.